This T cell receptor (beta chain) was identified during a study of cytomegalovirus exposure and HLA in healthy donors. The overall study: Drawn from HLA-typed donors, tens of millions of unique TCRs were held in an early data release. Falling in the Caucasian-associated ancestry cluster were 81% of under 450 genotyped donors.

This PCR relied on a set of 60 Vbeta primers and 13 Jbeta primers. Clones were sequenced by immunoSEQ multiplex PCR, and TCRdb holds only the in-frame ones, with some missing. The table has approximately 150,000 clones, around three quarters seen once. The CDR3 loop spans 16 amino acids. CDR1 and CDR2 from the germline V gene are MDHEN and SYDVKM. Trimming left V 5 bases short and J 1 base short, with 16 bases between. Sequenced sample: PBMCs. The clonotype comes from a woman aged 40-49 years in good health and CMV-seronegative. V gene TRBV28 combines with J gene TRBJ2-3; D perhaps matches TRBD2 (6 bases). The CDR3 sequence is CASSHSGGDGTDTQYF. CDR3 coding DNA: TGTGCCAGCAGTCACAGTGGAGGGGATGGCACAGATACGCAGTATTTT.